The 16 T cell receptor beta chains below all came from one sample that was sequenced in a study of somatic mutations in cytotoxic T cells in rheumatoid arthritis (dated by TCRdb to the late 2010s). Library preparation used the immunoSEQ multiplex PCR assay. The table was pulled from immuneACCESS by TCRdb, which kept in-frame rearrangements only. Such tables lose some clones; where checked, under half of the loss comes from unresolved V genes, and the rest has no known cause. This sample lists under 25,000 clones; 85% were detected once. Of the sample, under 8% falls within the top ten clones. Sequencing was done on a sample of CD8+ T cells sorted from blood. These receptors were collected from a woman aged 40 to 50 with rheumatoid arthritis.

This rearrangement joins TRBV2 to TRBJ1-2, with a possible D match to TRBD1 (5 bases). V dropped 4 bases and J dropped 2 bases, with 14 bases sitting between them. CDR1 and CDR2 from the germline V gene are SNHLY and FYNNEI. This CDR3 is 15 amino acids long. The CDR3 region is CASSVVAGSNYGYTF. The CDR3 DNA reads TGTGCCAGCAGTGTAGTGGCAGGGTCGAACTATGGCTACACCTTC.

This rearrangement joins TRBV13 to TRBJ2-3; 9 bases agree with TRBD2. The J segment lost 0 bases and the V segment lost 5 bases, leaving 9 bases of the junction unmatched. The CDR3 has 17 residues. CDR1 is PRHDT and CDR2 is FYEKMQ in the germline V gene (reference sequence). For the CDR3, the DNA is TGTGCCAGCAGCCCCGATGGGACTAGCAGAAGCACAGATACGCAGTATTTT. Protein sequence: CASSPDGTSRSTDTQYF.

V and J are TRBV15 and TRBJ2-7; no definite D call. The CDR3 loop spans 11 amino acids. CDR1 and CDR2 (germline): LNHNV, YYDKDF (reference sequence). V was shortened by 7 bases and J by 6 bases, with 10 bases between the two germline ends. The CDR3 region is CATKYAGEQYF. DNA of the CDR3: TGTGCCACCAAATACGCCGGCGAGCAGTACTTC.

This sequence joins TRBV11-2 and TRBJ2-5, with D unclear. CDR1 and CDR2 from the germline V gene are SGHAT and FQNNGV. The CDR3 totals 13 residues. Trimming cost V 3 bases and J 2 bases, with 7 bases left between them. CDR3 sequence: CASSFGGQETQYF. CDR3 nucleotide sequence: TGTGCCAGCAGCTTCGGCGGACAAGAGACCCAGTACTTC.

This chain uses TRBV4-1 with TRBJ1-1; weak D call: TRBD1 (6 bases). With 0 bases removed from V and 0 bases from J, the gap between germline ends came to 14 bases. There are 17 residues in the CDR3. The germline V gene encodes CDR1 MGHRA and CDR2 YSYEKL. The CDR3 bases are TGCGCCAGCAGCCAAGAGAGGACAGAGGTAATGAACACTGAAGCTTTCTTT. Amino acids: CASSQERTEVMNTEAFF.

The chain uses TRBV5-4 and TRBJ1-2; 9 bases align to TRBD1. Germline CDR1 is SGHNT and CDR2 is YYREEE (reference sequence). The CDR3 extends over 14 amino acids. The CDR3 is CAAQGQGTNYGYTF. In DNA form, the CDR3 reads TGTGCGGCTCAGGGACAGGGAACTAACTATGGCTACACCTTC. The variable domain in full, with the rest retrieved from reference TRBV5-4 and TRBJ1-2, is ETGVTQSPTHLIKTRGQQVTLRCSSQSGHNTVSWYQQALGQGPQFIFQYYREEENGRGNFPPRFSGLQFPNYSSELNVNALELDDSALYLCAAQGQGTNYGYTFGSGTRLTVV.

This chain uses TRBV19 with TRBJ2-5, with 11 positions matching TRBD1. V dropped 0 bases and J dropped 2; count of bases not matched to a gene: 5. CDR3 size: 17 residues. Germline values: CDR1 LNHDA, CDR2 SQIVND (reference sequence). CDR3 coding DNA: TGTGCCAGTAGTATAGACCCGGGACAGGGGGAACAAGAGACCCAGTACTTC. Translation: CASSIDPGQGEQETQYF.

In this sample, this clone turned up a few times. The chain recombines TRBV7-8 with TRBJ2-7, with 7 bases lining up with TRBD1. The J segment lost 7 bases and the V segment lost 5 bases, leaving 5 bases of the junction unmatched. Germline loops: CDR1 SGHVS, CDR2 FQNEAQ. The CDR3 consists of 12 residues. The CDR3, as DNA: TGTGCCAGCAGCGACGGGACAGAAGAGCAGTACTTC. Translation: CASSDGTEEQYF. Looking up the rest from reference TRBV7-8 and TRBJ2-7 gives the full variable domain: GAGVSQSPRYKVAKRGQDVALRCDPISGHVSLFWYQQALGQGPEFLTYFQNEAQLDKSGLPSDRFFAERPEGSVSTLKIQRTQQEDSAVYLCASSDGTEEQYFGPGTRLTVT.

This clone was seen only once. The CDR3 DNA is TGTGCCAGCAGCGTAGGTGGGGGCAGATCCTACGAGCAGTACTTC. This codes for CASSVGGGRSYEQYF. The rearrangement uses TRBV9 and TRBJ2-7, with a tentative D call TRBD1 (6 bases). CDR3 length: 15 residues. The ends were cut back, 0 bases at V and 1 base at J, with 11 bases in the middle. Looked up from germline, CDR1 is SGDLS and CDR2 is YYNGEE.

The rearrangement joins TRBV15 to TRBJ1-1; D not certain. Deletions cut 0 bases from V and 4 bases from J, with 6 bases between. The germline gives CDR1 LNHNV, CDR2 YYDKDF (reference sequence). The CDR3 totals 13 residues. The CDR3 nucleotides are TGTGCCACCAGCAGAGACCGGGGCACTGAAGCTTTCTTT. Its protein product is CATSRDRGTEAFF.

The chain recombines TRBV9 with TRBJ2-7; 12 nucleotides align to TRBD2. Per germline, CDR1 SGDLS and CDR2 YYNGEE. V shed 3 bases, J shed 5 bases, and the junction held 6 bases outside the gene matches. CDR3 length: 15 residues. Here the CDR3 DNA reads TGTGCCAGCAGCGCCCTTTGGACTAGCGGGGACGAGCAGTACTTC. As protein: CASSALWTSGDEQYF.

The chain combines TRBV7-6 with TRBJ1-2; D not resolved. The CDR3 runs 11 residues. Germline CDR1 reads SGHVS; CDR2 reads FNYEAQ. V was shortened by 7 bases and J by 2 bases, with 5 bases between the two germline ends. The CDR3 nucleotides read TGTGCCAGCAAACAGAACTATGGCTACACCTTC. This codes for CASKQNYGYTF.

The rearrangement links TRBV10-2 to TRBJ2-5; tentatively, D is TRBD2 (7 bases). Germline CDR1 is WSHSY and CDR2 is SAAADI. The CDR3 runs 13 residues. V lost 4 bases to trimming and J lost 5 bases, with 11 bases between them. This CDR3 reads CASSVGGQETQYF. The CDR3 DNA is TGCGCCAGCAGTGTGGGGGGGCAGGAGACCCAGTACTTC.

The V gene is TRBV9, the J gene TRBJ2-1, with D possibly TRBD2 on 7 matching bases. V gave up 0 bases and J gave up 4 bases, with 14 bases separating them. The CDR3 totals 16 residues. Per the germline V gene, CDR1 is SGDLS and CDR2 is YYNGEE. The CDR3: CASSVEGGGRYNEQFF. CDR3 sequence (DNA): TGTGCCAGCAGCGTAGAAGGGGGGGGCCGTTACAATGAGCAGTTCTTC.

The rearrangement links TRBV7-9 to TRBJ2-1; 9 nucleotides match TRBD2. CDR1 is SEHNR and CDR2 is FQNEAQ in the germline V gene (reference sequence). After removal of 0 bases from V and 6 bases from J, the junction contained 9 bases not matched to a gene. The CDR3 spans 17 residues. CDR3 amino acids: CASSLAGERGVFNEQFF. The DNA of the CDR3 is TGTGCCAGCAGCTTAGCGGGGGAGCGGGGGGTGTTCAATGAGCAGTTCTTC.

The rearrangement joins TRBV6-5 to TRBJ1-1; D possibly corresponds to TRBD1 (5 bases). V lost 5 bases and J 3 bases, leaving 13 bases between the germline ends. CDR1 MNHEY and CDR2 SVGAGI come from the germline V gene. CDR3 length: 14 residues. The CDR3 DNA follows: TGTGCCAGCAGTGCCCTGGGACTTGACACTGAAGCTTTCTTT. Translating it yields CASSALGLDTEAFF.